This record concerns one TCR beta chain sequence. Its antigen is undetermined. The trim removed 5 bases at V and 2 bases at J, leaving 7 bases unmatched. Germline CDR1 is GTSNPN and CDR2 is SVGIG (reference sequence). CDR3 size: 15 residues. The sample comes from a study of cytomegalovirus exposure and HLA in healthy donors. About the research overall: Earlier findings included more than 95 million unique TCR beta sequences obtained from approximately 170 million T cells.

Primers: 60 Vbeta forward and 13 Jbeta reverse. Profiled with immunoSEQ multiplex PCR; TCRdb holds only in-frame clones, not every one. This table has about 160,000 clones, around 80% appearing once. Findings of the study overall: TCR sequences were mostly rare, though some public TCRs occurred in many donors. Earlier analysis looked at TCR beta V segments, and most were productive about 90% or about 30% of the time. Among the CMV-associated chains, three were confirmed in vitro as specific for CMV antigens.

This TCR derives from a man aged 30 to 45 in good health and CMV-seronegative. V and J are TRBV30 and TRBJ1-4, with TRBD1 identical over 8 bases. The source material was PBMCs. The CDR3 here is CAWQGAYGTNEKLFF. In DNA, the CDR3 is TGTGCCTGGCAGGGGGCCTACGGGACTAATGAAAAACTGTTTTTT.